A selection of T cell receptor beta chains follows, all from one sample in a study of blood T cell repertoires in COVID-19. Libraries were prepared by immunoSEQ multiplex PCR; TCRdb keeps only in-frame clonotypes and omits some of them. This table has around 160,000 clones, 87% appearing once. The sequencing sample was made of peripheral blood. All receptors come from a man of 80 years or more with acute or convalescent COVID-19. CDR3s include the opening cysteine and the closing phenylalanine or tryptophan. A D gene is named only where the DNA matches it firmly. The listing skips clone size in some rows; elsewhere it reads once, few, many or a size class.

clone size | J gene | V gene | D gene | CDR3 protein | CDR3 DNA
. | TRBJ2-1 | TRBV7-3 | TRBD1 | CASSGGTGTYNEQFF | TGTGCCAGCAGCGGGGGGACAGGGACTTACAATGAGCAGTTCTTC
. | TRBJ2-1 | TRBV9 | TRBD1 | CASSGSRDRAYNEQFF | TGTGCCAGCAGCGGATCCCGGGACAGGGCTTACAATGAGCAGTTCTTC
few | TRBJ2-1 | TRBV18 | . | CASSPSANNEQFF | TGTGCCAGCTCACCTTCAGCGAACAATGAGCAGTTCTTC
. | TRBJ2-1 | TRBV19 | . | CASKPGDSYNEQFF | TGTGCCAGTAAGCCAGGTGACTCCTACAATGAGCAGTTCTTC
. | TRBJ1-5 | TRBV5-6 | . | CASSLAQYSNQPQHF | TGTGCCAGCAGCTTGGCCCAGTATAGCAATCAGCCCCAGCATTTT
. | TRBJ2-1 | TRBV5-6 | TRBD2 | CASSLGTSNEQFF | TGTGCCAGCAGCTTGGGGACTAGCAATGAGCAGTTCTTC
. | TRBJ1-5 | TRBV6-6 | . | CASRGDTEGTPQHF | TGTGCCAGCAGGGGGGACACAGAGGGGACGCCCCAGCATTTT
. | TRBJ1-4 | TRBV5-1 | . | CASSAGVPNEKLFF | TGCGCCAGCAGCGCAGGTGTGCCTAATGAAAAACTGTTTTTT
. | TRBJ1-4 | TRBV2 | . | CASSEGFGGNEKLFF | TGTGCCAGCAGTGAAGGGTTCGGGGGAAATGAAAAACTGTTTTTT
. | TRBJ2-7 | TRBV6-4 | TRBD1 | CASRGTGDGEQYF | TGTGCCAGCAGGGGGACAGGTGACGGGGAGCAGTACTTC
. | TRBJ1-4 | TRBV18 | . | CASSPAGGWEKLFF | TGTGCCAGCTCACCTGCCGGGGGTTGGGAAAAACTGTTTTTT
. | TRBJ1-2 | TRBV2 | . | CASSEGTPNYGYTF | TGTGCCAGCAGTGAAGGGACACCGAACTATGGCTACACCTTC
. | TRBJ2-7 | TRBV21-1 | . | CASSKARDRGNEQYF | TGTGCCAGCAGCAAAGCCCGGGACAGGGGCAACGAGCAGTACTTC
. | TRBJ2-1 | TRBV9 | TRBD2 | CASSPGLVKSYNEQFF | TGTGCCAGCAGCCCTGGACTAGTTAAGTCCTACAATGAGCAGTTCTTC
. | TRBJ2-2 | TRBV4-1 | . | CASSQIGDRGELFF | TGCGCCAGCAGCCAAATCGGAGATCGTGGGGAGCTGTTTTTT
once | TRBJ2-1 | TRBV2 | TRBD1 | CASSGTGGYNEQFF | TGTGCCAGCTCCGGGACAGGGGGCTACAATGAGCAGTTCTTC
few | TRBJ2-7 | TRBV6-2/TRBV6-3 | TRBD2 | CASSFSGTSGTEQYF | TGTGCCAGCAGCTTCTCCGGGACTAGCGGAACCGAGCAGTACTTC
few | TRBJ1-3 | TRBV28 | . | CASSLQGTRNTIYF | TGTGCCAGCAGCCTACAGGGTACTAGGAACACCATATATTTT
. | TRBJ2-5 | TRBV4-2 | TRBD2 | CASSLGLAGGTQYF | TGTGCCAGCAGTCTCGGACTAGCGGGGGGGACCCAGTACTTC
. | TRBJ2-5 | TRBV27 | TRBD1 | CASSPGTGQETQYF | TGTGCCAGCAGTCCCGGGACAGGCCAAGAGACCCAGTACTTC
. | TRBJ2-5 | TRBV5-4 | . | CATQVYQETQYF | TGTGCCACCCAGGTGTACCAAGAGACCCAGTACTTC
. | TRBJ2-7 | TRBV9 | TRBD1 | CASSPGQGGYEQYF | TGTGCCAGCAGCCCAGGACAGGGAGGCTACGAGCAGTACTTC
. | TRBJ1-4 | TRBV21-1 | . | CASSRTGTTNEKLFF | TGTGCCAGCTCAAGAACAGGAACAACTAATGAAAAACTGTTTTTT
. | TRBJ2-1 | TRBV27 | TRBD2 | CATKLAGSYNEQFF | TGTGCCACCAAATTAGCGGGCTCCTACAATGAGCAGTTCTTC
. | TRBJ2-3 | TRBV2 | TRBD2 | CASSVRGLAGSTDTQYF | TGTGCCAGCAGCGTAAGGGGCCTAGCGGGGAGCACAGATACGCAGTATTTT
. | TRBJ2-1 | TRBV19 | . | CASSKNPLSGGEQFF | TGTGCCAGTAGTAAAAACCCCCTATCAGGGGGGGAGCAGTTCTTC
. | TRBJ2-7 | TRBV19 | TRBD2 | CASSNAATSGRAYEQYF | TGTGCCAGTAGTAACGCCGCTACTAGCGGGAGGGCATACGAGCAGTACTTC
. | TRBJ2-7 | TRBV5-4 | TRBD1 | CASSLGRDSAAYEQYF | TGTGCCAGCAGCCTAGGCCGGGACAGCGCCGCCTACGAGCAGTACTTC
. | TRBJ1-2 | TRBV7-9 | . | CASRPGQPYGYTF | TGTGCCAGCAGACCCGGACAGCCTTATGGCTACACCTTC
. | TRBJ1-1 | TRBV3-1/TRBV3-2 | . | CASSQTGNTEAFF | TGTGCCAGCAGCCAGACAGGAAACACTGAAGCTTTCTTT
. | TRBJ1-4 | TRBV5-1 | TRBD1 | CASSLTGQGQEKLFF | TGCGCCAGCAGCTTGACCGGACAGGGGCAGGAAAAACTGTTTTTT
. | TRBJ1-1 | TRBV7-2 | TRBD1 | CASSPRQGGNTEAFF | TGTGCCAGCAGCCCCCGGCAGGGGGGGAACACTGAAGCTTTCTTT
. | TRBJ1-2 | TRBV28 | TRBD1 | CASSGAGQGTNYGYTF | TGTGCCAGCAGCGGAGCGGGACAGGGAACTAACTATGGCTACACCTTC
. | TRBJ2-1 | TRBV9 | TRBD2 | CASSATSGGFYNEQFF | TGTGCCAGCAGCGCAACTAGCGGGGGGTTCTACAATGAGCAGTTCTTC
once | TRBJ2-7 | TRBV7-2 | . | CASSLDMSKQYF | TGTGCCAGCAGCTTAGACATGTCAAAGCAGTACTTC
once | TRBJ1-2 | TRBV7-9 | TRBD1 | CASSLSGGSYGYTF | TGTGCCAGCAGCTTATCAGGGGGCAGCTATGGCTACACCTTC
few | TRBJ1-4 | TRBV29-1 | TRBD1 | CSVELGQGGPNEKLFF | TGCAGCGTTGAACTCGGACAGGGTGGGCCTAATGAAAAACTGTTTTTT
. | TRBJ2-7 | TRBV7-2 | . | CASSLVPLREQYF | TGTGCCAGCAGCTTAGTCCCTTTGAGGGAGCAGTACTTC
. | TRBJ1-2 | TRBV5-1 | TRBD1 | CASSEGTGSIPSGYTF | TGCGCCAGCAGCGAGGGGACAGGAAGCATCCCCTCTGGCTACACCTTC
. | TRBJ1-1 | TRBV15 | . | CATSRGIQQLNTEAFF | TGTGCCACCAGCAGAGGTATACAACAACTGAACACTGAAGCTTTCTTT
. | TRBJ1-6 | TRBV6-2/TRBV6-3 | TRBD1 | CASSYLRGRNYNSPLHF | TGTGCCAGCAGTTACCTCAGGGGGCGCAACTATAATTCACCCCTCCACTTT
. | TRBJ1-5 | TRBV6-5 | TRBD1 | CASSPDRVNQPQHF | TGTGCCAGCAGCCCCGACAGGGTGAATCAGCCCCAGCATTTT
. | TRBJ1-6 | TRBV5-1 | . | CASKTSNSPLHF | TGCGCCAGCAAGACAAGTAATTCACCCCTCCACTTT
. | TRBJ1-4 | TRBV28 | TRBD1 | CASRSTGGREKLFF | TGTGCCAGCAGGTCTACAGGGGGGCGTGAAAAACTGTTTTTT
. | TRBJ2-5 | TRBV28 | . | CATQEAGAQETQYF | TGTGCCACCCAAGAGGCGGGGGCGCAAGAGACCCAGTACTTC
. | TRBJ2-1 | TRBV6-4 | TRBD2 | CARRTSGSLGNEQFF | TGTGCCAGAAGGACTAGCGGGAGTTTGGGGAATGAGCAGTTCTTC
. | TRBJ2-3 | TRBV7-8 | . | CASSFLATDTQYF | TGTGCCAGCAGCTTTCTAGCCACAGATACGCAGTATTTT
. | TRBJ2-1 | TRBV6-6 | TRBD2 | CAIRGLAGIEQFF | TGTGCCATCCGGGGACTAGCGGGGATTGAGCAGTTCTTC
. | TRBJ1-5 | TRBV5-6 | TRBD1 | CASRRTGGNQPQHF | TGTGCCAGCAGAAGGACAGGGGGCAATCAGCCCCAGCATTTT
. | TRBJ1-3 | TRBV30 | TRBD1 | CAWSSGTVLSSGNTIYF | TGTGCCTGGAGTTCCGGGACAGTGCTCAGCTCTGGAAACACCATATATTTT
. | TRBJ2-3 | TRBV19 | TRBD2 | CASSMFVGLAGTDTQYF | TGTGCCAGTAGTATGTTTGTGGGACTAGCGGGGACAGATACGCAGTATTTT
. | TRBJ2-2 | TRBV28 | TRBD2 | CASRPGAGTGELFF | TGTGCCAGCAGACCAGGAGCGGGAACCGGGGAGCTGTTTTTT
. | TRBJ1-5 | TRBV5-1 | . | CASSVDGESNQPQHF | TGCGCCAGCAGCGTGGACGGGGAGAGCAATCAGCCCCAGCATTTT
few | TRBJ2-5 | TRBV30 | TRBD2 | CAWSRQGGIAGQETQYF | TGTGCCTGGAGCAGGCAGGGTGGGATAGCGGGGCAAGAGACCCAGTACTTC
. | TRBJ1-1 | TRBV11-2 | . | CASSLVIGGGTEAFF | TGTGCCAGCAGCTTAGTAATCGGGGGGGGCACTGAAGCTTTCTTT
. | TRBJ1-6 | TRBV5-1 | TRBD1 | CASSESGTGHSPLHF | TGCGCCAGCAGCGAATCCGGGACAGGACATTCACCCCTCCACTTT
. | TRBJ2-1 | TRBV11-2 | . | CASSLGGRNEQFF | TGTGCCAGCAGCTTAGGAGGTAGAAATGAGCAGTTCTTC